A single sample gave rise to the 11 T cell receptor beta chains below, sequenced in a study of CD8+ T cells in alopecia areata (dated by TCRdb to 2016 to 2018). The library was made by the immunoSEQ multiplex PCR assay. RNA was extracted from all samples and reverse transcribed into cDNA as template for TCR sequencing. In its TCRdb copy, this immuneACCESS table keeps in-frame sequences only and misses some clones. Where compared with another copy, unresolved V genes explain less than half of these, and the others have no known cause. The sample records approximately 63,000 clones, 55% to 75% of which are singletons. The ten largest clonotypes hold around a sixth of the sample. The sample's time point, from its label and the paper: baseline before oral tofacitinib. The sample was CD8+ T cells sorted from blood, taken at week 0. These receptors all come from a human donor with alopecia areata.

Here the CDR3 reads CASSFPEGQGEYEQYF. Here the CDR3 DNA reads TGTGCCAGCAGCTTCCCAGAGGGACAGGGGGAATACGAGCAGTACTTC. The chain links TRBV7-9 to TRBJ2-7, with 11 nucleotides matching TRBD1. The trim removed 3 bases at V and 4 bases at J, leaving 8 bases unmatched. Per the germline V gene, CDR1 is SEHNR and CDR2 is FQNEAQ (reference sequence). CDR3 length: 16 amino acids.

The rearrangement links TRBV15 to TRBJ1-2, with TRBD1 identical over 9 bases. Germline V gene sequence: CDR1 LNHNV, CDR2 YYDKDF (reference sequence). Germline trimming cut 1 base from V and 6 bases from J; bases unmatched to any gene: 3. The CDR3 consists of 14 residues. CDR3 nucleotides: TGTGCCACCAGCAGAGCCGGGACAGGGAATGGCTACACCTTC. Translated, it gives CATSRAGTGNGYTF.

The rearrangement links TRBV9 to TRBJ2-5; D possibly uses TRBD1 or TRBD2 (5 bases each). With 3 bases removed from V and 2 bases from J, the gap between germline ends came to 8 bases. Germline V CDR1 and CDR2: SGDLS, YYNGEE. The CDR3 is made up of 13 amino acids. The chain's CDR3 is CASSAGGQETQYF. DNA of the CDR3: TGTGCCAGCAGCGCTGGGGGTCAAGAGACCCAGTACTTC.

A single count supports this clone. The rearrangement links TRBV15 to TRBJ2-7; D possibly corresponds to TRBD1 (5 bases). The CDR3 is 15 residues long. The germline V gene encodes CDR1 LNHNV and CDR2 YYDKDF (reference sequence). With 1 base removed from V and 1 base from J, the gap between germline ends came to 11 bases. CDR3 coding DNA: TGTGCCACCAGCAGAGCAAAGACAGCTTCCTACGAGCAGTACTTC. This gives the protein CATSRAKTASYEQYF. The full variable domain, completed using reference TRBV15 and TRBJ2-7, is DAMVIQNPRYQVTQFGKPVTLSCSQTLNHNVMYWYQQKSSQAPKLLFHYYDKDFNNEADTPDNFQSRRPNTSFCFLDIRSPGLGDTAMYLCATSRAKTASYEQYFGPGTRLTVT.

This clone was counted between two and nine times. The gene calls are TRBV7-2 and TRBJ2-5; D is unresolved. V was trimmed by 3 bases and J by 4 bases, leaving 6 bases between them. The CDR3 loop spans 12 amino acids. In germline, CDR1 is SGHTA, CDR2 FQGNSA. The CDR3 DNA reads as TGTGCCAGCAGCTTCGACCTAGAGACCCAGTACTTC. Protein product: CASSFDLETQYF.

This sequence joins TRBV7-9 and TRBJ2-5, with D perhaps matching TRBD1 (6 bases). The V end was cut by 5 bases, the J end by 4 bases, with 26 bases between. The CDR3 runs to 18 residues. Germline values: CDR1 SEHNR, CDR2 FQNEAQ (reference sequence). In nucleotides, the CDR3 is TGTGCCAGCAGCACCCAAGGCGGGCAGGGGAATTTCAGAGAGACCCAGTACTTC. It yields the protein CASSTQGGQGNFRETQYF.

In this sample, this clone turned up a few times. This chain joins TRBV5-1 and TRBJ1-5, with TRBD1 matching over 10 bases. The length of the CDR3 is 16 residues. Germline V gene sequence: CDR1 SGHRS, CDR2 YFSETQ. The J segment lost 0 bases and the V segment lost 0 bases, leaving 0 bases of the junction unmatched. CDR3 amino acids: CASSLGDRGSNQPQHF. DNA for the CDR3: TGCGCCAGCAGCTTGGGGGACAGGGGTAGCAATCAGCCCCAGCATTTT.

The rearrangement uses TRBV7-9 and TRBJ2-1; D is unresolved. The germline V and J ends were trimmed by 5 bases and 0 bases, with 20 bases remaining between them. The CDR3 is 18 amino acids. CDR1 is SEHNR and CDR2 is FQNEAQ in the germline V gene (reference sequence). CDR3 amino acids: CASSLLYGHHNSYNEQFF. The CDR3 DNA sequence: TGTGCCAGCAGCCTACTTTATGGCCACCACAACTCCTACAATGAGCAGTTCTTC.

The rearrangement links TRBV5-1 to TRBJ2-3; 12 bases fit TRBD2. This CDR3 is 15 amino acids long. Losses at the gene ends were 7 bases for V and 8 bases for J; bases not matched to a gene: 11. CDR1 is SGHRS and CDR2 is YFSETQ in the germline V gene. This chain's CDR3 is CASPQTSGGQGTQYF. As DNA, the CDR3 is TGCGCCAGCCCCCAGACTAGCGGGGGACAGGGTACGCAGTATTTT. Full variable domain (rest looked up from reference TRBV5-1 and TRBJ2-3): KAGVTQTPRYLIKTRGQQVTLSCSPISGHRSVSWYQQTPGQGLQFLFEYFSETQRNKGNFPGRFSGRQFSNSRSEMNVSTLELGDSALYLCASPQTSGGQGTQYFGPGTRLTVL.

The V gene is TRBV2, the J gene TRBJ2-5; 11 bases are a match to TRBD2. This CDR3 has 17 amino acids. Per germline, CDR1 SNHLY and CDR2 FYNNEI. With 7 bases clipped from V and 4 bases from J, the junction kept 14 bases outside the gene matches. CDR3 region: CASTRASGGFDRETQYF. The CDR3 DNA follows: TGTGCCAGCACGAGGGCTAGCGGGGGGTTTGATAGAGAGACCCAGTACTTC.

J is TRBJ2-1 and V is TRBV9; 11 bases are a match to TRBD2. V was clipped by 4 bases and J by 8 bases; unmatched bases: 20. Germline lookup yields CDR1 SGDLS and CDR2 YYNGEE. The CDR3 is made up of 19 amino acids. DNA of the CDR3: TGTGCCAGCAGCCGTAACCCAGGGGTACTAGCGGGAGAATTCTATGAGCAGTTCTTC. Protein product: CASSRNPGVLAGEFYEQFF. The full variable domain, in which reference TRBV9 and TRBJ2-1 provide the parts outside the CDR3, is DSGVTQTPKHLITATGQRVTLRCSPRSGDLSVYWYQQSLDQGLQFLIQYYNGEERAKGNILERFSAQQFPDLHSELNLSSLELGDSALYFCASSRNPGVLAGEFYEQFFGPGTRLTVL.